This record covers a single T cell receptor (beta chain). Germline V gene data show CDR1 as MNHEY and CDR2 as SMNVEV (reference sequence). The CDR3 has 16 residues. V was pared by 6 bases and J by 4 bases, with 13 bases of the junction left unmatched. After extraction with the RNeasy kit, roughly 0.45 to 1 ug of the RNA was reverse transcribed using random hexamers. TCRdb independently ran MiXCR on the immunoSEQ multiplex PCR reads; one entry per CDR3 protein. The sample holds some 150,000 distinct CDR3 sequences, approximately 95% seen once. This sample is drawn from a study of CD8 T cells in Susac syndrome.

Sequences were obtained from CD4+ T cells from PBMCs. The TCR comes from a human donor with Susac syndrome. The V and J genes are TRBV27 and TRBJ2-3; 7 bases fit TRBD2. The CDR3 DNA reads as TGTGCCAGCAGCCTAAGGGCGGGGGTTGTAGCAGATACGCAGTATTTT. It encodes CASSLRAGVVADTQYF.